The 17 T cell receptor beta chains reported below all come from one sample, sequenced in a study of post-analysis software for immune sequencing data. Their recognized antigens are unknown. Findings of the study overall: Several TRBV segments were more frequent in patients than controls; TRBV5-6, TRBV5-1 and TRBV20-1 belonged to this group.

Carried by the TCR beta cDNA libraries were unique molecular identifiers. In TCRdb, the PCR reads were re-called with MiXCR into one record per CDR3 protein. The sample has more than 450,000 distinct CDR3 sequences, about 40% seen once; the top ten hold more than 1.5%. The specimen sequenced was blood. The origin of the receptors is a girl under 18 with multiple sclerosis.

This clonotype was observed a few times. The chain employs TRBV4-2 and TRBJ2-7; D possibly corresponds to TRBD2 (6 bases). With 3 bases removed from V and 0 bases from J, the gap between germline ends came to 15 bases. There are 16 residues in the CDR3. Per germline, CDR1 LGHNA and CDR2 YNFKEQ. The CDR3 is CASSHDVAVSSYEQYF. The CDR3 DNA sequence: TGTGCCAGCAGCCACGACGTAGCGGTTAGCTCCTACGAGCAGTACTTC.

In DNA, the CDR3 is TGTGCCAGCAGTACATTTGTGAGAAGCGGGGTTAACTACAATGAGCAGTTCTTC. Protein: CASSTFVRSGVNYNEQFF. The chain is built from TRBV12-3 or TRBV12-4 and TRBJ2-1, with 7 bases that match TRBD2. There are 18 residues in the CDR3. Trimming removed 5 bases from V and 3 bases from J; junction bases left unmatched: 16.

V and J are TRBV5-1 and TRBJ2-5; D is perhaps TRBD2 (6 bases). The CDR3 is made up of 13 amino acids. Germline V CDR1 and CDR2: SGHRS, YFSETQ. V lost 1 base to trimming and J lost 4 bases, with 8 bases between them. The DNA for the CDR3 is TGCGCCAGCAGCTTGCTACTAGCAGAGACCCAGTACTTC. Translation: CASSLLLAETQYF.

This clonotype was counted between two and nine times. This sequence joins TRBV29-1 and TRBJ2-1, with a tentative D call TRBD2 (6 bases). Deletions cut 6 bases from V and 8 bases from J, with 17 bases between. Germline loops: CDR1 SQVTM, CDR2 ANQGSEA. The CDR3 has 13 residues. The CDR3 here is CSVTGTSADEQFF. CDR3 in DNA: TGCAGCGTCACCGGGACTTCCGCCGATGAGCAGTTCTTC.

The genes are TRBV7-9 and TRBJ2-1; 7 nucleotides agree with TRBD2. This CDR3 is built from 15 residues. Looked up from germline, CDR1 is SEHNR and CDR2 is FQNEAQ (reference sequence). J lost 0 bases, V lost 8 bases, and 7 bases had no gene match. The CDR3 region is CASDAGESSYNEQFF. The CDR3, as DNA: TGTGCCAGCGACGCGGGGGAGAGCTCCTACAATGAGCAGTTCTTC.

The chain has TRBV12-3 or TRBV12-4 and TRBJ1-2, with a tentative D call TRBD1 (5 bases). The CDR3 extends over 11 amino acids. Trimming took 5 bases from V and 8 from J, leaving 9 bases between them. In nucleotides, the CDR3 is TGTGCCAGCAGTGACAGAAGAGGCTACACCTTC. Translating gives CASSDRRGYTF.

The rearrangement links TRBV12-3 or TRBV12-4 to TRBJ2-1; 9 bases match TRBD2. The CDR3 loop spans 21 amino acids. Germline trimming cut 3 bases from V and 0 bases from J; bases unmatched to any gene: 18. The CDR3, as DNA: TGTGCCAGCAGTTTTCGTATTCTGGTCCGGCTACTAGCGGGCTCCTACAATGAGCAGTTCTTC. Protein product: CASSFRILVRLLAGSYNEQFF.

This chain uses TRBV7-9 with TRBJ1-4, with TRBD1 identical over 7 bases. CDR3 length: 15 amino acids. After removal of 5 bases from V and 7 bases from J, the junction contained 10 bases not matched to a gene. Germline V lookup: CDR1 SEHNR, CDR2 FQNEAQ (reference sequence). The CDR3 loop is CASSTTQGLGEKLFF. For the CDR3, the DNA is TGTGCCAGCAGCACAACACAGGGGCTGGGTGAAAAACTGTTTTTT. Supplemented by reference TRBV7-9 and TRBJ1-4, the full variable domain reads DTGVSQNPRHKITKRGQNVTFRCDPISEHNRLYWYRQTLGQGPEFLTYFQNEAQLEKSRLLSDRFSAERPKGSFSTLEIQRTEQGDSAMYLCASSTTQGLGEKLFFGSGTQLSVL.

This chain links TRBV2 with TRBJ2-7; 12 bases are shared with TRBD2. Looked up from germline, CDR1 is SNHLY and CDR2 is FYNNEI. The CDR3 is 15 residues long. The V gene end was trimmed by 6 bases and the J gene end by 4 bases; junction bases not matched to a gene: 7. CDR3 bases: TGTGCCAGCAGAGGACGACTAGCGGGAGAGTACGAGCAGTACTTC. This codes for CASRGRLAGEYEQYF.

This clonotype was detected only a few times. V gene TRBV6-5 combines with J gene TRBJ1-2; D is perhaps TRBD1 (6 bases). The CDR3 sequence is 11 residues long. Germline lookup yields CDR1 MNHEY and CDR2 SVGAGI. Trimming left V 8 bases short and J 8 bases short, with 12 bases between. DNA for the CDR3: TGTGCCAGCTACCAGGGGCGAGGCTACACCTTC. Translated: CASYQGRGYTF.

CDR3 sequence reads: CASSSYRDRAVDEQYF. The CDR3 nucleotides are TGCGCCAGCAGCTCCTACCGGGACAGGGCCGTGGACGAGCAGTACTTC. The chain has TRBV5-1 and TRBJ2-7; 9 bases line up with TRBD1. The CDR3 sequence is 16 residues long. The V and J ends lost 3 bases and 5 bases, in that order; junction bases with no gene match: 12. From germline, CDR1 is SGHRS and CDR2 YFSETQ.

In this sample, this clonotype turned up a few times. This chain links TRBV7-3 with TRBJ1-2, with TRBD1 as a possible D gene (6 bases). Trimming removed 5 bases from V and 7 bases from J, with 20 bases in between. Per the germline V gene, CDR1 is SGHTA and CDR2 is FQGTGA. The CDR3 length is 15 residues. The CDR3 region is CASSPSAYREGGYTF. The CDR3 DNA follows: TGTGCCAGCAGCCCATCTGCTTACAGGGAGGGTGGCTACACCTTC.

This clonotype was seen many times. The rearrangement uses TRBV12-3 or TRBV12-4 and TRBJ2-4, with 9 bases fitting TRBD1. The J segment lost 5 bases and the V segment lost 5 bases, leaving 4 bases of the junction unmatched. The CDR3 is 14 residues long. The CDR3 DNA sequence: TGTGCCAGCAGTCCCCGGACAGGGGAAAACATTCAGTACTTC. Translated, it gives CASSPRTGENIQYF.

The chain combines TRBV9 with TRBJ2-1; the match to TRBD2 covers 7 bases. Germline trimming cut 0 bases from V and 5 bases from J; bases unmatched to any gene: 5. The CDR3 runs 15 residues. Germline CDR1 reads SGDLS; CDR2 reads YYNGEE. The CDR3 loop reads CASSVDLADHNEQFF. In DNA form, the CDR3 reads TGTGCCAGCAGCGTAGACCTAGCGGACCACAATGAGCAGTTCTTC. The entire variable domain, with the rest obtained from reference TRBV9 and TRBJ2-1, is as follows: DSGVTQTPKHLITATGQRVTLRCSPRSGDLSVYWYQQSLDQGLQFLIQYYNGEERAKGNILERFSAQQFPDLHSELNLSSLELGDSALYFCASSVDLADHNEQFFGPGTRLTVL.

This clonotype was observed a few times. This chain uses TRBV12-3 or TRBV12-4 with TRBJ2-1, with a tentative D call TRBD2 (6 bases). CDR3 length equals 15 residues. V shed 5 bases and J shed 2 bases, with 13 bases lying between them. CDR3 sequence reads: CASSLSGGTYNEQFF. CDR3 DNA: TGTGCCAGCAGTCTCTCCGGCGGGACCTACAATGAGCAGTTCTTC.

The CDR3 sequence is CASSLGGLAGFNEQFF. In nucleotides, the CDR3 is TGTGCCAGCAGCTTAGGGGGACTAGCGGGTTTCAATGAGCAGTTCTTC. The chain is built from TRBV7-9 and TRBJ2-1; 12 bases agree with TRBD2. Unmatched junction bases numbered 4, after V lost 1 base and J lost 6 bases. Germline CDR1 SEHNR, CDR2 FQNEAQ (reference sequence). The length of the CDR3 is 16 residues.

V usage is TRBV28 and J usage is TRBJ1-1; possible D gene TRBD1, 5 bases. Trimming took off 5 bases at V and 5 bases at J, with 21 bases between the two ends. This CDR3 has 16 residues. Germline CDR1 reads MDHEN; CDR2 reads SYDVKM. The CDR3 region is CASSLGTEILKTEAFF. The CDR3 DNA sequence: TGTGCCAGCAGTCTCGGGACGGAGATACTAAAGACTGAAGCTTTCTTT.